This entry features one T cell receptor (beta chain) sequence. Its matching antigen is unknown. The sample is drawn from a study of identical twins. There are 15 residues in the CDR3. The germline V gene encodes CDR1 DFQATT and CDR2 SNEGSKA (reference sequence). TCRdb ran MiXCR on the 5' RACE reads and lists one entry per CDR3 protein. Among around 1.7 million distinct CDR3 sequences listed, around 29% were seen once. Study-wide results and caveats: Analyses of zero insertions could be partly confounded by invariant MAIT and iNKT cells.

The rearrangement links TRBV20-1 to TRBJ2-1; 11 nucleotides match TRBD2. The J call is uncertain, as TRBJ2-7 better fits the DNA end. The receptor was isolated from a newborn girl in good health. The specimen sequenced was cord blood. The DNA for the CDR3 is TGCAGTGCTAGGACTAGCGGGGCCACCTACAATGAGCAGTACTTC. Encoded protein: CSARTSGATYNEQYF.